The sequence of this T cell receptor (beta chain) was determined in a study of blood T cell repertoires in COVID-19 (dated by TCRdb to 2020 to 2021). Describing the broader study: Samples covering the acute and convalescent phases of COVID-19 were provided by collaborators in the United States, Italy and Spain. Subjects who had been exposed to COVID-19, were actively infected with it, or had recovered from it provided the deeply sampled blood TCRbeta repertoires that made up the dataset. The material from the prospective study consisted of cDNA or gDNA derived from T cells, B-cell-depleted T cells, or PBMCs. Nearly every sample came with metadata listing a de-identified subject ID, COVID-19 status, age in years and sex. Where HLA class I and class II types were available, the types were taken from metadata supplied by the sample provider, not from assay-based typing. The repertoires were made available in a free public database intended to serve as a resource for research on the immune response to SARS-CoV-2. The samples were drawn from the first 160 participants of the ongoing ImmuneRACE study and from some 1,300 subjects provided by 6 global collaborators. On the study overall, not on this receptor specifically: Clinical and demographic metadata were provided uncurated, with the amount varying by source and participant.

The immunoSEQ Assay, a bias-controlled multiplex PCR, was used to amplify TCRbeta CDR3 regions from genomic DNA. As for the authors' bioinformatics: The number of nucleated cells in each sample was estimated from the amplification of reference gene primers within the assay. Sequence reads were collapsed and filtered to measure the absolute abundance of every unique TCRbeta CDR3 rearrangement. For each sample, productive Simpson clonality was calculated as the square root of Simpson's diversity index across productive rearrangements. TCRdb obtained this table from immuneACCESS and retained in-frame rearrangements with V and J assigned. These tables miss some clones; where compared with another copy, unresolved V genes account for less than half of the shortfall, and the remainder is unexplained. D and trimming come from the DNA, and the V and J calls and clone size come from that table. Here the sample has 220,000 or so clones; about nine tenths occur a single time. Of the sample, just over 0.85% falls within the top ten clones.

In the prospective study, participants were about 18 to 90 years old, resided in about two dozen geographic areas of the United States, and were enrolled through a virtual design. To assign participants to cohorts, the prospective study relied on clinical history that participants themselves reported in a screening survey and a study questionnaire. Exposed participants had been in contact with someone with a PCR-confirmed or clinician-diagnosed COVID-19 case within 2 weeks of study entry. Mobile phlebotomists in the prospective study collected whole blood, serum and a nasopharyngeal or oropharyngeal swab from every participant. Prospective study participants could optionally give additional blood draws and questionnaires over a 2-month period. Prospective study blood samples were shipped either frozen or at room temperature before DNA extraction. Via the germline V gene, CDR1 is SGHVS and CDR2 FNYEAQ. Compared with germline, V lacks 5 bases and J lacks 4 bases; bases without a gene match: 13. Spanning cysteine to phenylalanine, the CDR3 consists of 17 amino acids. CDR3 DNA only is kept here, 51 bases in frame from base 1.

As concerns this clone: Its antigen target is currently unknown. No much larger clone is present one base from it, and per-base qualities are unavailable.

The sequencing input was PBMCs or T cells enriched from blood (not recorded which). This TCR came from a man aged 50 to 60 who had been exposed to COVID-19. The chain employs TRBV7-6 and TRBJ1-5; 8 bases in the junction line up with TRBD1. This receptor has the CDR3 CASSDLPGQETNQPQHF. The DNA reads as follows: TGTGCCAGCAGCGATTTGCCGGGACAGGAGACGAATCAGCCCCAGCATTTT. When the CDR3 is completed using the reference TRBV7-6 and TRBJ1-5 genes on either side, the full variable domain is GAGVSQSPRYKVTKRGQDVALRCDPISGHVSLYWYRQALGQGPEFLTYFNYEAQQDKSGLPNDRFSAERPEGSISTLTIQRTEQRDSAMYRCASSDLPGQETNQPQHFGDGTRLSIL.